Described below is a single TCR beta chain sequence and its context. Its cognate antigen is unknown. This sample stems from a study of cytotoxic CD8 clonotypes in ibrutinib-treated CLL. Study information: Enrolment comprised around twelve relapsed/refractory and roughly 15 treatment-naive patients; fewer than 18 were IGHV unmutated. The study, taken as a whole, reports: There were few public clonotypes, and on treatment they contracted or stayed stable. Clonality (at baseline) was higher than in age-matched healthy donors and tracked circulating CD8+ T-cell counts.

Germline CDR1 is SEHNR and CDR2 is FQNEAQ (reference sequence). V lost 0 bases to trimming and J lost 6 bases; unmatched junction nucleotides: 7. The CDR3 loop spans 15 amino acids. Only in-frame clones appear in the TCRdb table, and some are missing; sequencing was by immunoSEQ multiplex PCR. This table has about 200,000 clones, 70% to 75% appearing once. This chain joins TRBV7-9 and TRBJ1-1, with 7 bases that match TRBD1. Sequenced material: PBMCs, taken after 12 months of ibrutinib treatment. This receptor was taken from a human donor with chronic lymphocytic leukemia. CDR3 sequence reads: CASSLALGQEAEAFF. CDR3 DNA sequence: TGTGCCAGCAGCTTAGCGCTAGGACAGGAGGCTGAAGCTTTCTTT.